The clone carrying this TCR beta chain was seen many times. The target antigen is unknown. TCRdb re-analysed the RT-PCR reads in MiXCR, keeping a single row per CDR3 protein. The sample has about 500,000 distinct CDR3 sequences; about 15% are singletons. This sample is drawn from a study of response to subunit inactivated influenza vaccine. Study-level points and caveats: After each seasonal influenza vaccination, few new T cells are recruited, the authors suggested.

Between the trimmed V and J ends, which lost 5 bases and 2 bases, there was a span of 13 bases. Germline V gene lookup returns CDR1 SQVTM and CDR2 ANQGSEA. This CDR3 region has 14 residues. This receptor was identified in a man aged 50 to 75 who received an inactivated influenza vaccine. This material consisted of CD4+ T cells sorted from PBMCs, taken less than 25 months after vaccination. The chain joins TRBV29-1 to TRBJ2-1; D possibly matches TRBD1 or TRBD2 (5 bases each). This chain's CDR3 is CSVRGGNTYNEQFF. In nucleotides, the CDR3 is TGCAGCGTTCGGGGCGGAAACACCTACAATGAGCAGTTCTTC.